One and the same sample provided the 20 T cell receptor beta chains below, sequenced in a study of blood T cells in healthy people across ages. Next came a second PCR, run for about 7 to 12 cycles, which used a sample-barcoded 5' primer along with a J-beta primer mix. TCRdb passed the 5' RACE reads through MiXCR, listing each CDR3 protein once. The sample contains hundreds of thousands of distinct CDR3 sequences, under 30% of which appear only once. These data were also filed under a second study, of T cells of mothers and their children.

The sample was blood. Receptor source: a boy aged 5-17 years in good health.

The chain couples TRBV10-3 to TRBJ2-5, with no clear D. The J call is uncertain, as TRBJ2-7 better fits the DNA end. The CDR3 is 11 amino acids. CDR1 is ENHRY and CDR2 is SYGVKD in the germline V gene. CDR3 coding DNA: TGTGCCATCAGTGGTGGAAACGAGCAGTACTTC. Translating it yields CAISGGNEQYF.

The chain is built from TRBV7-2 and TRBJ1-5, with 8 bases lining up with TRBD1. J lost 1 base, V lost 4 bases, and 3 bases had no gene match. Germline V lookup: CDR1 SGHTA, CDR2 FQGNSA. The CDR3 is made up of 15 amino acids. The CDR3, as DNA: TGTGCCAGCAGCTCCTGGACAGGGAGCAATCAGCCCCAGCATTTT. Its protein is CASSSWTGSNQPQHF.

In this sample, this clonotype turned up a few times. The chain joins TRBV29-1 to TRBJ2-7; perhaps TRBD1 as D (6 bases). V lost 3 bases and J lost 2, with 14 bases in between. CDR1 is SQVTM and CDR2 is ANQGSEA in the germline V gene. The length of the CDR3 is 14 residues. This chain's CDR3 is CSVEFQGSPYEQYF. The DNA of the CDR3 is TGCAGCGTTGAGTTCCAGGGGTCCCCCTACGAGCAGTACTTC.

The chain uses TRBV20-1 and TRBJ2-1; perhaps D is TRBD1 or TRBD2 (6 bases each). Germline V CDR1 and CDR2: DFQATT, SNEGSKA (reference sequence). Trimming took off 1 base at V and 4 bases at J, with 17 bases between the two ends. CDR3 size: 16 residues. CDR3 in DNA: TGCAGTGCTAGAGTTGGAGGGGGGCAAAGGTACAATGAGCAGTTCTTC. Amino acid sequence: CSARVGGGQRYNEQFF.

The chain has TRBV29-1 and TRBJ2-3; the match to TRBD2 covers 9 bases. This CDR3 has 16 residues. The V gene's germline CDR1 is SQVTM and CDR2 ANQGSEA. Trimming at V came to 7 bases and at J to 0 bases, leaving 11 bases not matched to a gene. CDR3 bases: TGCAGCGCCGACCCTAGCGGGGACCTTAGCACAGATACGCAGTATTTT. Protein: CSADPSGDLSTDTQYF.

This chain connects TRBV5-5 to TRBJ1-5; D is undetermined. In germline, CDR1 is SGHKS, CDR2 YYEKEE (reference sequence). The CDR3 length is 15 residues. Trimming left V 2 bases short and J 1 base short, with 10 bases between. The CDR3 nucleotides are TGTGCCAGCAGCTTTCTCGCGGGCAGCAATCAGCCCCAGCATTTT. Amino acids: CASSFLAGSNQPQHF.

This clonotype was observed a few times. This rearrangement joins TRBV24-1 to TRBJ2-5, with unresolved D. The DNA end is a closer match to TRBJ2-1, so the J assignment may be wrong. Germline V gene lookup returns CDR1 KGHDR and CDR2 SFDVKD. The CDR3 has 14 amino acids. The CDR3 loop is CATSDFRKPDEQFF. For the CDR3, the DNA is TGTGCCACCAGTGATTTCCGCAAACCCGATGAGCAGTTCTTC.

The table lists this clonotype with a few counts. The V gene is TRBV20-1, the J gene TRBJ2-7; 10 bases map to TRBD1. This CDR3 is built from 14 residues. J lost 2 bases, V lost 3 bases, and 4 bases had no gene match. CDR1 DFQATT and CDR2 SNEGSKA come from the germline V gene (reference sequence). CDR3 loop: CSARGDRGAYEQYF. CDR3 nucleotide sequence: TGCAGTGCTAGGGGGGACAGGGGAGCCTACGAGCAGTACTTC.

The chain is built from TRBV7-9 and TRBJ2-5; 8 positions match TRBD1. V lost 2 bases and J lost 0; bases outside the gene matches: 11. CDR3 length: 18 amino acids. From germline, CDR1 is SEHNR and CDR2 FQNEAQ (reference sequence). CDR3 sequence: CASSLRLWTGKNQETQYF. Written as DNA, the CDR3 is TGTGCCAGCAGCTTAAGATTGTGGACAGGGAAAAACCAAGAGACCCAGTACTTC. The variable domain in full, with the rest retrieved from reference TRBV7-9 and TRBJ2-5, is DTGVSQNPRHKITKRGQNVTFRCDPISEHNRLYWYRQTLGQGPEFLTYFQNEAQLEKSRLLSDRFSAERPKGSFSTLEIQRTEQGDSAMYLCASSLRLWTGKNQETQYFGPGTRLLVL.

The V call is TRBV2, the J call TRBJ2-7; 7 bases are shared with TRBD1. The CDR3 is 14 amino acids. V shed 6 bases, J shed 3 bases, and the junction held 8 bases outside the gene matches. Germline assignment: CDR1 SNHLY and CDR2 FYNNEI. Here the CDR3 reads CASSRDSPGYEQYF. CDR3 nucleotides: TGTGCCAGCAGCAGGGACAGTCCCGGCTACGAGCAGTACTTC.

The chain combines TRBV6-5 with TRBJ2-1; D possibly corresponds to TRBD2 (6 bases). The germline V and J ends were trimmed by 0 bases and 8 bases, with 14 bases remaining between them. This CDR3 spans 15 amino acids. Germline V gene lookup returns CDR1 MNHEY and CDR2 SVGAGI. CDR3 sequence: CASSYSLAGVDEQFF. The CDR3 nucleotides are TGTGCCAGCAGTTACTCACTAGCAGGAGTCGATGAGCAGTTCTTC.

A note on this clonotype: A junction boundary mismatches the germline segment, possibly from a read error. Here the CDR3 DNA reads TGCGTCAGCAGCTTGGATTCGGAGCAGTTCTTC. The encoded protein is CVSSLDSEQFF. This chain connects TRBV5-1 to TRBJ2-1; D not certain. The CDR3 loop spans 11 amino acids. CDR1 and CDR2 (germline): SGHRS, YFSETQ. Full variable domain (rest looked up from reference TRBV5-1 and TRBJ2-1): KAGVTQTPRYLIKTRGQQVTLSCSPISGHRSVSWYQQTPGQGLQFLFEYFSETQRNKGNFPGRFSGRQFSNSRSEMNVSTLELGDSALYLCVSSLDSEQFFGPGTRLTVL.

This clonotype has a handful of counts. This chain uses TRBV7-2 with TRBJ1-2; no clear D gene. V lost 1 base to trimming and J lost 8 bases, with 11 bases between them. CDR1 and CDR2 (germline): SGHTA, FQGNSA. The length of the CDR3 is 13 residues. The CDR3 DNA sequence: TGTGCCAGCAGCTTAGTGGATGTCGGCGGCTACACCTTC. Amino acid sequence: CASSLVDVGGYTF.

The chain joins TRBV11-2 to TRBJ2-5, with a possible D match to TRBD1 (5 bases). The last part of the DNA fits TRBJ2-1 better; the J call may be wrong. This CDR3 has 13 residues. Germline CDR1 is SGHAT and CDR2 is FQNNGV. CDR3 nucleotides: TGTGCCAGCAGCCTTCGACAGTATGGGGAGCAGTTCTTC. As protein: CASSLRQYGEQFF.

This clonotype was counted between two and nine times. The chain combines TRBV20-1 with TRBJ2-7, with 9 bases lining up with TRBD1. CDR3 size: 16 residues. Germline V CDR1 and CDR2: DFQATT, SNEGSKA (reference sequence). J was trimmed by 9 bases and V by 1 base; bases with no gene match: 16. CDR3 nucleotides: TGCAGTGCTAGAGGTCGGGTGGCAAACAGGGGGCACGGGCAGTACTTC. This sequence encodes CSARGRVANRGHGQYF.

This clonotype has a handful of counts. CDR3 in amino acids: CASSLRGFRGNQPQHF. In nucleotides, the CDR3 is TGTGCCAGCAGTTTACGAGGGTTCCGTGGCAATCAGCCCCAGCATTTT. The chain employs TRBV28 and TRBJ1-5, with unresolved D. This CDR3 comprises 16 residues. With 2 bases removed from V and 2 bases from J, the gap between germline ends came to 13 bases. Germline V gives CDR1 MDHEN, CDR2 SYDVKM.

The chain carries TRBV6-1 and TRBJ1-6; D remains ambiguous. The CDR3 runs to 16 residues. The ends were cut back, 0 bases at V and 0 bases at J, with 6 bases in the middle. The V gene's germline CDR1 is MNHNS and CDR2 SASEGT. For the CDR3, the DNA is TGTGCCAGCAGTGAAGCTGGCGACTCCTATAATTCACCCCTCCACTTT. Its protein product is CASSEAGDSYNSPLHF.

There are many counts of this clonotype. This chain joins TRBV7-9 and TRBJ2-4; 7 positions agree with TRBD1. This CDR3 comprises 15 residues. The J segment lost 6 bases and the V segment lost 1 base, leaving 6 bases of the junction unmatched. Germline V gene data show CDR1 as SEHNR and CDR2 as FQNEAQ (reference sequence). The CDR3 sequence: CASSLGDSDVNIQYF. The CDR3 DNA sequence: TGTGCCAGCAGCTTAGGGGACAGTGATGTAAACATTCAGTACTTC.

J is TRBJ1-1 and V is TRBV14; D is perhaps TRBD1 (5 bases). Germline V gene lookup returns CDR1 SGHDN and CDR2 FVKESK. Trimming took off 0 bases at V and 2 bases at J, with 16 bases between the two ends. This CDR3 is built from 17 residues. CDR3 protein: CASSQERMGQLNTEAFF. The CDR3 nucleotides read TGTGCCAGCAGCCAAGAGAGGATGGGGCAGTTAAACACTGAAGCTTTCTTT.

This rearrangement joins TRBV10-3 to TRBJ1-1; a weak D match, TRBD1 (5 bases). The CDR3 has 14 amino acids. Looked up from germline, CDR1 is ENHRY and CDR2 is SYGVKD. V gave up 6 bases and J gave up 1 base, with 12 bases separating them. As DNA, the CDR3 is TGTGCCATCAGGCGGGACGGTGAGAACACTGAAGCTTTCTTT. Translating it yields CAIRRDGENTEAFF.